A single sample is the source of the 19 T cell receptor beta chains below, sequenced in a study of T-cell memory formation after mild COVID-19. TCRdb re-analysed the 5' RACE reads in MiXCR, keeping a single row per CDR3 protein. The repertoire holds hundreds of thousands of distinct CDR3 sequences, with approximately 13% as singletons. Sequencing was done on a sample of PBMCs or a T cell subset sorted from them (not recorded which). The receptors come from a man aged 18 to 35 who had mild COVID-19 (a few samples of this study predate the infection). Cell type and time point are not known.

This clonotype was seen ten or more times. V is TRBV20-1 and J is TRBJ1-1, with 9 positions matching TRBD1. V gave up 6 bases and J gave up 3 bases; unmatched junction bases: 8. Germline CDR1 and CDR2: DFQATT and SNEGSKA (reference sequence). There are 14 residues in the CDR3. CDR3 sequence (DNA): TGCAGTGCCCTCGGACAGGGGCGGGACACTGAAGCTTTCTTT. This sequence encodes CSALGQGRDTEAFF.

The chain employs TRBV20-1 and TRBJ2-6; 11 bases agree with TRBD2. Trimming removed 5 bases from V and 0 bases from J; junction bases left unmatched: 3. The V gene's germline CDR1 is DFQATT and CDR2 SNEGSKA (reference sequence). The CDR3 has 16 amino acids. CDR3 amino acids: CSALAGGRSGANVLTF. The CDR3 coding sequence is TGCAGTGCTCTAGCGGGGGGCCGCTCTGGGGCCAACGTCCTGACTTTC.

V is TRBV5-1 and J is TRBJ1-1; unclear D gene. V shed 0 bases and J shed 3 bases, with 12 bases lying between them. Germline-derived CDR1 and CDR2 are SGHRS and YFSETQ. CDR3 size: 15 residues. The CDR3 DNA sequence: TGCGCCAGCAGCTTGGGTTGGGGAGCGGACACTGAAGCTTTCTTT. Its protein is CASSLGWGADTEAFF.

The rearrangement links TRBV23-1 to TRBJ2-3; 7 bases fit TRBD2. TRBV23-1 is an open reading frame, and its role is uncertain. After removal of 4 bases from V and 0 bases from J, the junction contained 10 bases not matched to a gene. The CDR3 sequence is 17 residues long. The CDR3 nucleotides are TGCGCCAGCAGTCGCGGACGGGGGGAACATAGCACAGATACGCAGTATTTT. This sequence encodes CASSRGRGEHSTDTQYF.

The J gene is TRBJ1-2, the V gene TRBV16, with D unresolved. The V end was cut by 2 bases, the J end by 8 bases, with 9 bases between. The CDR3 spans 12 residues. Germline V lookup: CDR1 KGHSY, CDR2 FQNENV. CDR3 coding DNA: TGTGCCAGCAGCCAAGTAGGCACCGGCTACACCTTC. Protein sequence: CASSQVGTGYTF.

This clonotype was observed a handful of times. This sequence joins TRBV7-9 and TRBJ2-1, with 11 positions matching TRBD2. Germline-derived CDR1 and CDR2 are SEHNR and FQNEAQ (reference sequence). V was pared by 5 bases and J by 8 bases, with 5 bases of the junction left unmatched. CDR3 length: 14 residues. The CDR3 DNA sequence: TGTGCCAGCAGCACTAGCGGGGGAAGGTATGAGCAGTTCTTC. Translation: CASSTSGGRYEQFF.

This clonotype was seen a handful of times. This sequence joins TRBV5-1 and TRBJ1-4, with D unresolved. The germline V gene encodes CDR1 SGHRS and CDR2 YFSETQ. This CDR3 has 14 amino acids. Deletions cut 2 bases from V and 4 bases from J, with 9 bases between. The CDR3 coding sequence is TGCGCCAGCAGCTTACTAAGCGGTAATGAAAAACTGTTTTTT. Protein product: CASSLLSGNEKLFF. The full variable domain, rest sourced from reference TRBV5-1 and TRBJ1-4, is KAGVTQTPRYLIKTRGQQVTLSCSPISGHRSVSWYQQTPGQGLQFLFEYFSETQRNKGNFPGRFSGRQFSNSRSEMNVSTLELGDSALYLCASSLLSGNEKLFFGSGTQLSVL.

The chain has TRBV5-5 and TRBJ1-5; TRBD1 matches 7 bases. Looked up from germline, CDR1 is SGHKS and CDR2 is YYEKEE (reference sequence). The CDR3 covers 15 residues. The V and J ends lost 4 bases and 4 bases, in that order; junction bases with no gene match: 8. The CDR3, as DNA: TGTGCCAGCAGCGGAACAGGGGATTGGAATCAGCCCCAGCATTTT. Protein: CASSGTGDWNQPQHF.

This clonotype was observed a handful of times. The chain is built from TRBV6-2 or TRBV6-3 and TRBJ1-1; a possible D gene is TRBD1 (5 bases). CDR1 and CDR2 from the germline V gene are MNHEY and SVGEGT. Trimming left V 7 bases short and J 3 bases short, with 12 bases between. The CDR3 length is 13 residues. This CDR3 reads CASTQGTHTEAFF. CDR3 sequence (DNA): TGTGCCAGCACTCAAGGGACTCACACTGAAGCTTTCTTT.

This clonotype was found many times. CDR3 sequence: CASSSTMNTEAFF. The CDR3 DNA is TGTGCCAGCAGTTCCACTATGAACACTGAAGCTTTCTTT. The chain carries TRBV12-3 or TRBV12-4 and TRBJ1-1, with D unclear. There are 13 residues in the CDR3. Between the trimmed V and J ends, which lost 4 bases and 0 bases, there was a span of 6 bases.

The chain is built from TRBV24-1 and TRBJ2-3; possible D gene TRBD2, 7 bases. There are 15 residues in the CDR3. Trimming pared 3 bases from V and 5 bases from J, leaving 14 bases between. The germline V gene encodes CDR1 KGHDR and CDR2 SFDVKD. The CDR3 DNA sequence: TGTGCCACCAGTGATGAGGGGGGGGGCCGAGATACGCAGTATTTT. This encodes CATSDEGGGRDTQYF.

This clonotype was observed a few times. V is TRBV4-3 and J is TRBJ1-1, with D perhaps matching TRBD1 (5 bases). Trimming removed 0 bases from V and 2 bases from J, with 13 bases in between. This CDR3 is built from 16 residues. Germline V gives CDR1 LGHNA, CDR2 YSLEER. The CDR3 sequence is CASSQDRGRGNTEAFF. The CDR3 DNA follows: TGCGCCAGCAGCCAAGATCGGGGAAGGGGTAACACTGAAGCTTTCTTT.

The chain carries TRBV4-1 and TRBJ2-3; 7 bases are shared with TRBD1. The length of the CDR3 is 12 residues. CDR1 is MGHRA, CDR2 YSYEKL, per germline. With V trimmed by 0 bases and J by 14 bases, 5 bases remained unmatched. The CDR3 nucleotides read TGCGCCAGCAGCCAAGAAACAGGGGAACGGTATTTT. It encodes CASSQETGERYF.

V and J are TRBV25-1 and TRBJ2-1; maybe TRBD1 (5 bases). Trimming removed 4 bases at V and 2 bases at J, with 15 bases between. The CDR3 is made up of 16 amino acids. Per the germline V gene, CDR1 is MGHDK and CDR2 is SYGVNS. CDR3 amino acids: CASSAMAGRTYNEQFF. DNA of the CDR3: TGTGCCAGCAGTGCCATGGCAGGGCGCACCTACAATGAGCAGTTCTTC.

There are a few counts of this clonotype. V usage is TRBV12-3 or TRBV12-4 and J usage is TRBJ1-2, with D possibly being TRBD1 (5 bases). The ends were cut back, 1 base at V and 8 bases at J, with 8 bases in the middle. The CDR3 totals 12 residues. For the CDR3, the DNA is TGTGCCAGCAGTTTAGTCCGGGGCGGCTACACCTTC. This codes for CASSLVRGGYTF.

This clonotype came up a few times. The chain couples TRBV19 to TRBJ1-5, with a tentative D call TRBD1 (6 bases). The germline V and J ends were trimmed by 3 bases and 6 bases, with 18 bases remaining between them. CDR3 length equals 16 residues. Germline V gene data show CDR1 as LNHDA and CDR2 as SQIVND (reference sequence). CDR3 amino acids: CASSIGTGTKSQPQHF. CDR3 sequence (DNA): TGTGCCAGTAGTATTGGCACAGGGACCAAGAGTCAGCCCCAGCATTTT. Filled out from reference TRBV19 and TRBJ1-5, the complete variable domain reads DGGITQSPKYLFRKEGQNVTLSCEQNLNHDAMYWYRQDPGQGLRLIYYSQIVNDFQKGDIAEGYSVSREKKESFPLTVTSAQKNPTAFYLCASSIGTGTKSQPQHFGDGTRLSIL.

This clonotype has ten or more counts. The chain uses TRBV18 and TRBJ2-3; D not certain. The CDR3 has 17 amino acids. CDR1 is KGHSH and CDR2 is LQKENI in the germline V gene. The ends were cut back, 6 bases at V and 2 bases at J, with 21 bases in the middle. The CDR3 coding sequence is TGTGCCAGCTCCCAACCCCCCTGGCGGACCCACACAGATACGCAGTATTTT. It encodes CASSQPPWRTHTDTQYF. Complete variable domain (other parts from reference TRBV18 and TRBJ2-3): NAGVMQNPRHLVRRRGQEARLRCSPMKGHSHVYWYRQLPEEGLKFMVYLQKENIIDESGMPKERFSAEFPKEGPSILRIQQVVRGDSAAYFCASSQPPWRTHTDTQYFGPGTRLTVL.

In this sample, this clonotype turned up once. One end of the junction does not line up with germline, which may come from a read error. This CDR3 is CSARPGLPIQENQYF. The CDR3 DNA reads TGCAGTGCTAGACCGGGACTTCCAATCCAGGAGAACCAGTACTTC. The chain joins TRBV20-1 to TRBJ2-5; tentatively, D is TRBD2 (6 bases). Looked up from germline, CDR1 is DFQATT and CDR2 is SNEGSKA (reference sequence). This CDR3 has 15 residues.

The V gene is TRBV9, the J gene TRBJ1-2, with D maybe TRBD1 (6 bases). V was pared by 0 bases and J by 8 bases, with 14 bases between. Germline values: CDR1 SGDLS, CDR2 YYNGEE. This CDR3 comprises 14 residues. The CDR3 is CASSVGSGEIGYTF. The CDR3 bases are TGTGCCAGCAGCGTAGGTTCAGGGGAAATAGGCTACACCTTC.